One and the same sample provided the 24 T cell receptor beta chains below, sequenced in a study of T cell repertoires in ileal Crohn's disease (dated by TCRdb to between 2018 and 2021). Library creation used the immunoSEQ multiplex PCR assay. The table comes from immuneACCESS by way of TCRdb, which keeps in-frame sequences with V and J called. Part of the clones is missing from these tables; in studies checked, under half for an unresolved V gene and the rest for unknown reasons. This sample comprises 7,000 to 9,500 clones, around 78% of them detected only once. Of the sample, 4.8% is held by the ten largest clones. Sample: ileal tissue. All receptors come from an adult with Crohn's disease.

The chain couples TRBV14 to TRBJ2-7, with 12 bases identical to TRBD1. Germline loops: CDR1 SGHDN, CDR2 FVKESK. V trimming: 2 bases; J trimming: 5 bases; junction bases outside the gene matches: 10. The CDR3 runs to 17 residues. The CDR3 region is CASSQITPGQGADEQYF. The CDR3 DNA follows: TGTGCCAGCAGCCAAATTACGCCGGGACAGGGGGCCGACGAGCAGTACTTC.

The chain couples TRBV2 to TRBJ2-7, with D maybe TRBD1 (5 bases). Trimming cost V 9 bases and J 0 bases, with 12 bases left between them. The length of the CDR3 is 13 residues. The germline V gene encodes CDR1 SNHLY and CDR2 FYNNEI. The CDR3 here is CASRTDNSYEQYF. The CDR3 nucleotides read TGTGCCAGTAGGACGGACAACTCCTACGAGCAGTACTTC.

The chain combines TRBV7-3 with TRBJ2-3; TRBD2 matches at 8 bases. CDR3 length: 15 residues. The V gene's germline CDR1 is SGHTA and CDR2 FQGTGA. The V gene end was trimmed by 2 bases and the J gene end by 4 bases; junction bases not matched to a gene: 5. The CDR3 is CASSLGGRFADTQYF. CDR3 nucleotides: TGTGCCAGCAGCTTAGGCGGGAGGTTTGCAGATACGCAGTATTTT.

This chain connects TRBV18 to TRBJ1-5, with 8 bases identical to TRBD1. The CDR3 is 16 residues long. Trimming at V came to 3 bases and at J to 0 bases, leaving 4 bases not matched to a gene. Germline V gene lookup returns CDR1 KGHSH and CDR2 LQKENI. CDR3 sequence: CASSPQQGDSNQPQHF. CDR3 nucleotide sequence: TGTGCCAGCTCACCTCAACAGGGGGATAGCAATCAGCCCCAGCATTTT.

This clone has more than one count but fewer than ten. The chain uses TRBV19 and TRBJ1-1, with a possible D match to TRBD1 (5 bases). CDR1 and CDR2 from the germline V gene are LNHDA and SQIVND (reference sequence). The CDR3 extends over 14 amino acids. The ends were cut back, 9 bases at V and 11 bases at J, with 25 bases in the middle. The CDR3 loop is CASLAGQGPGEAFF. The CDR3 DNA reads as TGTGCCAGCCTAGCAGGCCAAGGGCCGGGGGAGGCTTTCTTT.

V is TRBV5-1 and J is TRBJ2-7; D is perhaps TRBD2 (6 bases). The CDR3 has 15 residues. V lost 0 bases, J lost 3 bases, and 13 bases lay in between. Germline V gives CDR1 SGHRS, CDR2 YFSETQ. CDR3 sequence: CASSLDAGTLYEQYF. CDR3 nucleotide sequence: TGCGCCAGCAGCTTGGATGCAGGGACTCTCTACGAGCAGTACTTC. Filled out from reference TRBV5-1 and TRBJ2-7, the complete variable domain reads KAGVTQTPRYLIKTRGQQVTLSCSPISGHRSVSWYQQTPGQGLQFLFEYFSETQRNKGNFPGRFSGRQFSNSRSEMNVSTLELGDSALYLCASSLDAGTLYEQYFGPGTRLTVT.

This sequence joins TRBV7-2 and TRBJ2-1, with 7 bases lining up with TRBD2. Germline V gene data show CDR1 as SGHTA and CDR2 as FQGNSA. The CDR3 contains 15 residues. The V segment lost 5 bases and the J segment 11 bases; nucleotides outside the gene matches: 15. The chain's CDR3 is CASSPGLRAGVQQFF. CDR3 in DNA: TGTGCCAGCAGCCCCGGACTGCGGGCGGGGGTTCAGCAGTTCTTC. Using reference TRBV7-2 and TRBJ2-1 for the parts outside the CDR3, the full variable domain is GAGVSQSPSNKVTEKGKDVELRCDPISGHTALYWYRQSLGQGLEFLIYFQGNSAPDKSGLPSDRFSAERTGGSVSTLTIQRTQQEDSAVYLCASSPGLRAGVQQFFGPGTRLTVL.

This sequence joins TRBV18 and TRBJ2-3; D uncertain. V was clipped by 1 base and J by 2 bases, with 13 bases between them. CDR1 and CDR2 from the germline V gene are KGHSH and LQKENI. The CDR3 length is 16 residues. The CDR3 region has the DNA TGTGCCAGCTCACCACTGGGCCAATCGGACACAGATACGCAGTATTTT. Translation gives CASSPLGQSDTDTQYF.

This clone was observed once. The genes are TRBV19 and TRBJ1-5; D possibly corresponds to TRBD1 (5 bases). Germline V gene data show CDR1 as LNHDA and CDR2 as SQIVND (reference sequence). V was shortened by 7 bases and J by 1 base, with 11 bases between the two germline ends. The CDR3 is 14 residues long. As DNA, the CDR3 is TGTGCCAGTACCCTTCAGGGAAGCAATCAGCCCCAGCATTTT. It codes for CASTLQGSNQPQHF.

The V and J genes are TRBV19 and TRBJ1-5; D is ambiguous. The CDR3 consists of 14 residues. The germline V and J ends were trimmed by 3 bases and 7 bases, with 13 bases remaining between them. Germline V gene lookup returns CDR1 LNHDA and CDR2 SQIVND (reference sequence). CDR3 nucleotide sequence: TGTGCCAGTAGTATTAAGGGTAGCGGACAGCCCCAGCATTTT. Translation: CASSIKGSGQPQHF.

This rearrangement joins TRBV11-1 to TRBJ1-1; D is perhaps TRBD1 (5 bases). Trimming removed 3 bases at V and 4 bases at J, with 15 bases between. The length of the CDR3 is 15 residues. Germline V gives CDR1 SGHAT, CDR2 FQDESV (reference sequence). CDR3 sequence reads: CASSFDGHGGTEAFF. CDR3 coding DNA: TGTGCCAGCAGCTTCGACGGACACGGGGGCACTGAAGCTTTCTTT.

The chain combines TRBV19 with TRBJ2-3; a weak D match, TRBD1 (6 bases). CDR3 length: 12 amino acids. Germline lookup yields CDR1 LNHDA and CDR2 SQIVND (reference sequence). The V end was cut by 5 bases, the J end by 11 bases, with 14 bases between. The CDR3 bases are TGTGCCAGTAGTTCTCGGGACACCATGCAGTATTTT. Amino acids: CASSSRDTMQYF.

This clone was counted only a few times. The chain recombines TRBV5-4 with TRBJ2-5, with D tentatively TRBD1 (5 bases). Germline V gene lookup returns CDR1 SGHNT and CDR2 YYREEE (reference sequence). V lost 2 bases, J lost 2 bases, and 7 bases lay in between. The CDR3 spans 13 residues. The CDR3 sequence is CASSFPGQETQYF. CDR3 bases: TGTGCCAGCAGCTTCCCAGGGCAAGAGACCCAGTACTTC.

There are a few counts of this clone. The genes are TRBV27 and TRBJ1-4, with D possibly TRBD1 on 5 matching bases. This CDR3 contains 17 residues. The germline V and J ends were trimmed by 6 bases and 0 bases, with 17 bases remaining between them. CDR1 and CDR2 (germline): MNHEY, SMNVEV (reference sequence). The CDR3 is CASRSRSGGATNEKLFF. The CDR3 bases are TGTGCCAGCAGGTCCCGGTCGGGGGGAGCAACTAATGAAAAACTGTTTTTT.

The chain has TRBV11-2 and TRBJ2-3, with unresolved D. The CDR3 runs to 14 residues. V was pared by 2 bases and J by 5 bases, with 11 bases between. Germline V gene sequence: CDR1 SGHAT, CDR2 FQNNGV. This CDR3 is CASSLYEEQDTQYF. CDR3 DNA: TGTGCCAGCAGCTTATATGAGGAGCAAGATACGCAGTATTTT.

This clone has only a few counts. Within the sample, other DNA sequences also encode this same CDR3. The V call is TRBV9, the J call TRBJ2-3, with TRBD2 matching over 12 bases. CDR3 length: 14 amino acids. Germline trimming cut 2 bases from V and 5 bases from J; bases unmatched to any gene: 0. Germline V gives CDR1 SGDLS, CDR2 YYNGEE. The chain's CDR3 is CASSVGLAGDTQYF. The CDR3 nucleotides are TGTGCCAGCAGCGTGGGACTAGCGGGAGATACGCAGTATTTT.

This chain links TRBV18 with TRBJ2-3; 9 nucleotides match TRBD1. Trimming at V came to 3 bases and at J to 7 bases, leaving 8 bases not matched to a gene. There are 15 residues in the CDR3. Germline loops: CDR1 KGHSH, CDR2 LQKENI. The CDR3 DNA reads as TGTGCCAGCTCACCGGAACAGGGGGCGCAAAATACGCAGTATTTT. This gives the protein CASSPEQGAQNTQYF. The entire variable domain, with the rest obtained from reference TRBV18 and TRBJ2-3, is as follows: NAGVMQNPRHLVRRRGQEARLRCSPMKGHSHVYWYRQLPEEGLKFMVYLQKENIIDESGMPKERFSAEFPKEGPSILRIQQVVRGDSAAYFCASSPEQGAQNTQYFGPGTRLTVL.

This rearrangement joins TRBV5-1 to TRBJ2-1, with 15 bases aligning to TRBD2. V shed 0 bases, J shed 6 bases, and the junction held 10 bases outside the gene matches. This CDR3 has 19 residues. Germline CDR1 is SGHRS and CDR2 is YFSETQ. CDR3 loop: CASSLERTSGRAGFNEQFF. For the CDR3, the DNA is TGCGCCAGCAGCTTGGAGCGGACTAGCGGGAGGGCCGGTTTCAATGAGCAGTTCTTC.

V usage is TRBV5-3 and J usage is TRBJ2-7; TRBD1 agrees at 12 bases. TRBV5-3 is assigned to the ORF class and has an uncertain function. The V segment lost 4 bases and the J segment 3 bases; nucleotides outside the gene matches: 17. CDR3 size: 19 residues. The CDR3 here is CARSPGVGQGAPKRYEQYF. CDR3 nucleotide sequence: TGTGCCAGAAGCCCTGGAGTGGGACAGGGGGCACCGAAACGCTACGAGCAGTACTTC.

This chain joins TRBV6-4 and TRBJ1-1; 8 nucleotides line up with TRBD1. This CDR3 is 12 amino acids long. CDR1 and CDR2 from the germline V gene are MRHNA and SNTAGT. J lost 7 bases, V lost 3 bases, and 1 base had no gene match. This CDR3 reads CASSEQGVEAFF. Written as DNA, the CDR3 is TGTGCCAGCAGTGAACAGGGGGTTGAAGCTTTCTTT.

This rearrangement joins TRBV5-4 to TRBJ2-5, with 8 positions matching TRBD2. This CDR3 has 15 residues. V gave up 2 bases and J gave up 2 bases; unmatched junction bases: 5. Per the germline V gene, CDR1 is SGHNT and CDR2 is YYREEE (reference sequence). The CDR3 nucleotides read TGTGCCAGCAGCTTTGGTAGCGGGGATCAAGAGACCCAGTACTTC. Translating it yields CASSFGSGDQETQYF.

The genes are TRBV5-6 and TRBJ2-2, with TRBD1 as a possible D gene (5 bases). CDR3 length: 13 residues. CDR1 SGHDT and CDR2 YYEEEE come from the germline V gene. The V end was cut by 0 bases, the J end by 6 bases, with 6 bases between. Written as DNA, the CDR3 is TGTGCCAGCAGCTTGGTGGGGCCCGGGGAGCTGTTTTTT. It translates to CASSLVGPGELFF.

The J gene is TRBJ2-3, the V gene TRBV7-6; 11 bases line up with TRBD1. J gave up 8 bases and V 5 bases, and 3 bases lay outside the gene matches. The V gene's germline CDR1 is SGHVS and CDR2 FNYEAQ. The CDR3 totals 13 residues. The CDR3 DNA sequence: TGTGCCAGCAGCCCCGGACAGGGGGCTACGCAGTATTTT. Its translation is CASSPGQGATQYF.

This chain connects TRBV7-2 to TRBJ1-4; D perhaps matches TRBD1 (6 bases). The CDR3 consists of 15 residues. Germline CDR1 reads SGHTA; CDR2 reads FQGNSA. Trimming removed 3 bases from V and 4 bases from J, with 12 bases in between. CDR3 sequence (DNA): TGTGCCAGCAGCTTCTCGGACAGTTTTAATGAAAAACTGTTTTTT. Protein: CASSFSDSFNEKLFF.